The 5 T cell receptor beta chains given below trace back to one sample, sequenced in a study of cytomegalovirus exposure and HLA in healthy donors. PCR primers comprised 60 Vbeta and 13 Jbeta primers. Sequencing was performed with immunoSEQ multiplex PCR; in TCRdb, only in-frame clones are kept and a portion is missing. The sample shows more than 90,000 clones, approximately 78% of them seen only once. The sample comprised PBMCs. All receptors come from a woman aged 55-75 years in good health and CMV-seronegative.

The chain uses TRBV2 and TRBJ1-5; 7 bases fit TRBD1. Germline CDR1 and CDR2: SNHLY and FYNNEI. V lost 6 bases to trimming and J lost 6 bases; unmatched junction nucleotides: 8. This CDR3 is 14 amino acids long. In DNA, the CDR3 is TGTGCCAGCAGGGGGGACAGCGGGGGTCAGCCCCAGCATTTT. This translates into CASRGDSGGQPQHF. The whole variable domain, remainder taken from reference TRBV2 and TRBJ1-5, is EPEVTQTPSHQVTQMGQEVILRCVPISNHLYFYWYRQILGQKVEFLVSFYNNEISEKSEIFDDQFSVERPDGSNFTLKIRSTKLEDSAMYFCASRGDSGGQPQHFGDGTRLSIL.

V usage is TRBV2 and J usage is TRBJ2-1; 7 nucleotides match TRBD1. J lost 11 bases, V lost 8 bases, and 12 bases had no gene match. The CDR3 covers 13 residues. The germline gives CDR1 SNHLY, CDR2 FYNNEI. For the CDR3, the DNA is TGTGCCAGCGGGATTCGGGCAGGGGGACAGCAGTTCTTC. This gives the protein CASGIRAGGQQFF.

The chain couples TRBV5-1 to TRBJ1-1; a possible D gene is TRBD1 (5 bases). CDR1 is SGHRS and CDR2 is YFSETQ in the germline V gene. The V end lost 5 bases, the J end lost 5 bases, and 16 bases lay between the germline ends. The CDR3 contains 14 residues. CDR3 coding DNA: TGCGCCAGCAGGTCGACAGTCGGAGGGACTGAAGCTTTCTTT. It specifies CASRSTVGGTEAFF.

Comment on this clone: The conserved phenylalanine or tryptophan normally closing the CDR3 is absent here, so this likely arose from a read error. The DNA is left out, because the CDR3 cannot be placed on it with certainty; the CDR3 is given as TCRdb lists it. This chain connects TRBV2 to TRBJ1-2; the table's D call of TRBD1 was not tested on the DNA. Looked up from germline, CDR1 is SNHLY and CDR2 is FYNNEI. The CDR3 sequence runs 9 residues, both termini included. This chain's CDR3 is CASSPGTGM.

This rearrangement joins TRBV7-6 to TRBJ2-5; 9 bases fit TRBD2. Unmatched junction bases numbered 2, after V lost 1 base and J lost 2 bases. CDR1 SGHVS and CDR2 FNYEAQ come from the germline V gene. CDR3 size: 15 residues. The CDR3, as DNA: TGTGCCAGCAGCTTAGAAGCGGGGGGTCAAGAGACCCAGTACTTC. Translation: CASSLEAGGQETQYF.